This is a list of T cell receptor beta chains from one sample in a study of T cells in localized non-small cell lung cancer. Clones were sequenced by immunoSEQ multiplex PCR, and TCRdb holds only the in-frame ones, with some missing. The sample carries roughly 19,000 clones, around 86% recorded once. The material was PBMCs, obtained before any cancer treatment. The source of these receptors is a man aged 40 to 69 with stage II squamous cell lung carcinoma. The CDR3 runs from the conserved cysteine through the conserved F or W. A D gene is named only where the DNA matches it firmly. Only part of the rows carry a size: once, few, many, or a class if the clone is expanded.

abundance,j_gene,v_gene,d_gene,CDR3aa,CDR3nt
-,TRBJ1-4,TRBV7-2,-,CASSSFLRHANEKLFF,TGTGCCAGCAGCTCTTTCCTCAGACACGCTAATGAAAAACTGTTTTTT
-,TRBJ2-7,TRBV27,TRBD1,CASSLGMGQGSYEQYF,TGTGCCAGCAGTTTAGGAATGGGACAGGGCTCCTACGAGCAGTACTTC
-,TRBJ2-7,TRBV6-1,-,CASSESGRSYEQYF,TGTGCCAGCAGTGAAAGCGGTCGCTCCTACGAGCAGTACTTC
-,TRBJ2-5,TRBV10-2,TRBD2,CASSDPSGGGGETQYF,TGCGCCAGCAGTGATCCCAGCGGGGGAGGGGGAGAGACCCAGTACTTC
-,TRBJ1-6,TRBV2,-,CASGGGGSPLHF,TGTGCCAGCGGGGGGGGCGGTTCACCCCTCCACTTT
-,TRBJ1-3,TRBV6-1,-,CATKGRASGNTIYF,TGTGCCACCAAGGGGCGGGCTTCTGGAAACACCATATATTTT
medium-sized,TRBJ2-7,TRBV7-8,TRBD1,CASSSLDRDEQYF,TGTGCCAGCAGCTCACTTGACAGGGACGAGCAGTACTTC
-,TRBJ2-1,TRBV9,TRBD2,CASSVQTSGSGYEQFF,TGTGCCAGCAGCGTACAGACTAGCGGGAGCGGGTATGAGCAGTTCTTC
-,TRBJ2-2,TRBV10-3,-,CAISEGTGELFF,TGTGCCATCAGTGAGGGCACCGGGGAGCTGTTTTTT
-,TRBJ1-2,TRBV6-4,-,CASTQPDPDGYTF,TGTGCCAGCACCCAACCCGACCCCGATGGCTACACCTTC